This record concerns one T cell receptor (beta chain) sequence. Its antigen is still unknown. The genomic DNA of each subset was split evenly across several immunoSEQ plates. Sorted-subset replicate PCR reactions were performed with around 210 ng DNA, corresponding to about 30,000 T cell genomes. Some clones are missing from TCRdb's copy, which holds only in-frame ones; the method was immunoSEQ multiplex PCR. The sample has around 1.4 million clones; approximately 98.5% are singletons. CDR3 length: 16 residues. Deletions cut 3 bases from V and 0 bases from J, with 13 bases between. The data are from a study of shared clonotypes between healthy human individuals. Study-level results: Some clonotypes were shared by all four sorted-subset donors, while others were not shared. The non-shared ones had lower generation probabilities than the shared ones.

V gene TRBV5-3 combines with J gene TRBJ1-5; D not resolved. TRBV5-3 is known as an ORF, though its function is uncertain. This receptor was obtained from a man aged 25 to 40 in good health. Material for sequencing was naive CD4+ T cells sorted from blood. Subset meaning: CD45RA+ positively selected. The CDR3 bases are TGTGCCAGAAGCTACCGGGGTCGGTATAGCAATCAGCCCCAGCATTTT. Translation: CARSYRGRYSNQPQHF.